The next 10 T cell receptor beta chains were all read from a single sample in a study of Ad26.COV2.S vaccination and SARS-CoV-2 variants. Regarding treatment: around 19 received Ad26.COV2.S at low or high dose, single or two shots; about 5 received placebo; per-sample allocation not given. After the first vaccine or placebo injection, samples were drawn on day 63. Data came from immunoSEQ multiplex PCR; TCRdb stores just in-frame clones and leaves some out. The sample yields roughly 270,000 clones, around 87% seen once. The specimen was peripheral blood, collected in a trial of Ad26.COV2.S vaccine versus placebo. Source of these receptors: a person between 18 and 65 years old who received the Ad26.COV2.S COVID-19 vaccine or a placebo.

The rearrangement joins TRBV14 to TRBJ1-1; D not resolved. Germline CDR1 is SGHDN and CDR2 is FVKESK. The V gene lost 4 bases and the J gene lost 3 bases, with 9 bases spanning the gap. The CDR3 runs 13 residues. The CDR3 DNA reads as TGTGCCAGCAGCCCCCGAGTGTACACTGAAGCTTTCTTT. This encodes CASSPRVYTEAFF.

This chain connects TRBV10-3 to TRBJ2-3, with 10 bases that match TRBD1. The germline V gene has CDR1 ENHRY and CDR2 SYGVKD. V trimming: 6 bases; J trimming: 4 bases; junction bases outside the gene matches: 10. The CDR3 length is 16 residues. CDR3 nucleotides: TGTGCCATCAGAGTAACCGGGACAGGGGACCCAGATACGCAGTATTTT. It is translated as CAIRVTGTGDPDTQYF.

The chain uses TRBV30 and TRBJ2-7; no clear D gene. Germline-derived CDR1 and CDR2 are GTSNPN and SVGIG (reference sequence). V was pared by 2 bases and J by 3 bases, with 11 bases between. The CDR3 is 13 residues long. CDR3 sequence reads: CAWSQGTNYEQYF. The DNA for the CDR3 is TGTGCCTGGAGTCAAGGCACCAACTACGAGCAGTACTTC.

CDR3 protein: CAWSTGGVGQPQHF. The CDR3 nucleotides read TGTGCCTGGAGTACCGGGGGCGTGGGTCAGCCCCAGCATTTT. J is TRBJ1-5 and V is TRBV30, with a weak D call TRBD1 (6 bases). The CDR3 totals 14 residues. With 2 bases removed from V and 6 bases from J, the gap between germline ends came to 14 bases. Germline V gene data show CDR1 as GTSNPN and CDR2 as SVGIG (reference sequence).

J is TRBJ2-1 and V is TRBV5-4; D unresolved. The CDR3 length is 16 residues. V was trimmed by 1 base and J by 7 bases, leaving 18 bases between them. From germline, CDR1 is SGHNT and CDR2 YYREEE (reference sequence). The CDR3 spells CASSLLGPTSWNEQFF. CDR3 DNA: TGTGCCAGCAGCTTGCTAGGACCCACCTCGTGGAATGAGCAGTTCTTC.

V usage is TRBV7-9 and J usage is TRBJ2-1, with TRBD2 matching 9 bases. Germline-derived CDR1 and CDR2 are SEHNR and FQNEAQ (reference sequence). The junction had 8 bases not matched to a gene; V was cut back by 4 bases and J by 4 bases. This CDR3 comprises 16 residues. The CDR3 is CASSSSGTKPYNEQFF. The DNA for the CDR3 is TGTGCCAGCAGCTCTAGCGGGACGAAGCCTTACAATGAGCAGTTCTTC. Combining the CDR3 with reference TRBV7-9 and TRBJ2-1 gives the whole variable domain DTGVSQNPRHKITKRGQNVTFRCDPISEHNRLYWYRQTLGQGPEFLTYFQNEAQLEKSRLLSDRFSAERPKGSFSTLEIQRTEQGDSAMYLCASSSSGTKPYNEQFFGPGTRLTVL.

The CDR3 reads CASRPGDRGIGQPQHF. The CDR3, as DNA: TGTGCCAGTAGACCCGGGGACAGGGGGATAGGTCAGCCCCAGCATTTT. The rearrangement uses TRBV19 and TRBJ1-5; 11 positions agree with TRBD1. There are 16 residues in the CDR3. V trimming: 6 bases; J trimming: 6 bases; junction bases outside the gene matches: 10. The V gene's germline CDR1 is LNHDA and CDR2 SQIVND (reference sequence).

The CDR3 region is CASSYRGAIDSPLHF. CDR3 sequence (DNA): TGTGCCAGCAGCTACAGGGGGGCGATCGATTCACCCCTCCACTTT. The V gene is TRBV27, the J gene TRBJ1-6, with 8 bases identical to TRBD1. J lost 8 bases, V lost 6 bases, and 9 bases had no gene match. The CDR3 is 15 residues long. The germline CDR1 and CDR2 sequences are MNHEY and SMNVEV (reference sequence).

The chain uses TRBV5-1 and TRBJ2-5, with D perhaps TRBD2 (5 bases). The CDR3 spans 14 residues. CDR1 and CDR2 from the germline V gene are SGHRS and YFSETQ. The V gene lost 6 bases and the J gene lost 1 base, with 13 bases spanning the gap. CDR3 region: CASNREPSQETQYF. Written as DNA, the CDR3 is TGCGCCAGCAATCGGGAACCAAGCCAAGAGACCCAGTACTTC.

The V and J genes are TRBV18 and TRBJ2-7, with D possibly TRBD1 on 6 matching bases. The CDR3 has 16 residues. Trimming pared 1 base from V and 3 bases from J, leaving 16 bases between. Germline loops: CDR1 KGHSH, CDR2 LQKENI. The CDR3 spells CASSPQRPDSVYEQYF. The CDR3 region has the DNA TGTGCCAGCTCACCACAGAGGCCGGACAGCGTCTACGAGCAGTACTTC.